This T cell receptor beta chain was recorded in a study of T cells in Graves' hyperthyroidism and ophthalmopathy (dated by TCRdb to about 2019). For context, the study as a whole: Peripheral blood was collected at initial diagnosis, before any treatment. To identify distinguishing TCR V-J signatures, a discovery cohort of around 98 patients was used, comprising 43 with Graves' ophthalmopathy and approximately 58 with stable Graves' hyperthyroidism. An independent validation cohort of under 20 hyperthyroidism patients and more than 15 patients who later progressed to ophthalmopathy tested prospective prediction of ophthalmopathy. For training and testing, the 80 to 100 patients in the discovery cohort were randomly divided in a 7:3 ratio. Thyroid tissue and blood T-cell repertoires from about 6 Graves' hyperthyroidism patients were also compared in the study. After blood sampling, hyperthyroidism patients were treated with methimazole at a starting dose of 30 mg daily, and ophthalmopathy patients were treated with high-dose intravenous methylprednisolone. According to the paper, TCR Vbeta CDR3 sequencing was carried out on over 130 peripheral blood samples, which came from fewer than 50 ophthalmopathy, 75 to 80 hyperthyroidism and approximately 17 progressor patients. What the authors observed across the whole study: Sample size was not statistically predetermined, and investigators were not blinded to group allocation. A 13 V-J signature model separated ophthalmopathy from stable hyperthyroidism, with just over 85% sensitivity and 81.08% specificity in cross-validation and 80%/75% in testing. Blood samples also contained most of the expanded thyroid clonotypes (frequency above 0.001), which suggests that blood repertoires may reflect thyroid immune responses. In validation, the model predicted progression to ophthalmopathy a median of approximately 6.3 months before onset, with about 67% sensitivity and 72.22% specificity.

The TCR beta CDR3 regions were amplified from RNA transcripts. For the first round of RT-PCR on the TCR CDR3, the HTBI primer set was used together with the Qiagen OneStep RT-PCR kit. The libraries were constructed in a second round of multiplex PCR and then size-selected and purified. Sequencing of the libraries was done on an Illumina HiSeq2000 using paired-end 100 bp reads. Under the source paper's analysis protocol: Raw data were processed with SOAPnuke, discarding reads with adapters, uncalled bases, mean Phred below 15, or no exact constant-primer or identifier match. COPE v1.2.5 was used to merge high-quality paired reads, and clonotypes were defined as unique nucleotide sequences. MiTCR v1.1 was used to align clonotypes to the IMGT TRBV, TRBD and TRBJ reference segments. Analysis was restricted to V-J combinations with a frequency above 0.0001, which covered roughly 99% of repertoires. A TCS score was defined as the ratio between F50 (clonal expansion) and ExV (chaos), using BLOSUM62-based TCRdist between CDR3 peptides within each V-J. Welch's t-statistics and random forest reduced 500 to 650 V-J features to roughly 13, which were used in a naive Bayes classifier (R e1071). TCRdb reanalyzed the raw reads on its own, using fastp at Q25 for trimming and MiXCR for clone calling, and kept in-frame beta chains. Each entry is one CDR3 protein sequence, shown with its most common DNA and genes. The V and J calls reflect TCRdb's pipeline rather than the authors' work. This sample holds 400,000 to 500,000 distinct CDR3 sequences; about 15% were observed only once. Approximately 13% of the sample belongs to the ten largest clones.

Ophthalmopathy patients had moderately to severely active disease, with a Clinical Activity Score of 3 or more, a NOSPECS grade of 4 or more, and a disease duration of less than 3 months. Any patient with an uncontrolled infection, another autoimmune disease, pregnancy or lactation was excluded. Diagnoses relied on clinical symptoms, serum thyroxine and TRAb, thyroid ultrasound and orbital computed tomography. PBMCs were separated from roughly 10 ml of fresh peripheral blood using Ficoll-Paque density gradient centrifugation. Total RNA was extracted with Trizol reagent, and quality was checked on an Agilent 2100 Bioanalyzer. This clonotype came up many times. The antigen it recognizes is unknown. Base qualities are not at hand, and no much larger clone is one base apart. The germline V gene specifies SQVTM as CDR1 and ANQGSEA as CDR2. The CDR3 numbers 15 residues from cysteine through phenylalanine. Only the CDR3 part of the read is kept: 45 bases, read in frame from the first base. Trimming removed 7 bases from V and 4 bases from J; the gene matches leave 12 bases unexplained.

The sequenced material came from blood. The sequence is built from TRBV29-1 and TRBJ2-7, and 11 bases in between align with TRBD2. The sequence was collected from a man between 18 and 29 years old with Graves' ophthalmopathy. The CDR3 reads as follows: CSAQIIAGGPYEQYF. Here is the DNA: TGCAGCGCCCAGATAATAGCGGGAGGGCCATACGAGCAGTACTTC.